The 26 T cell receptor beta chains below were found in one sample sequenced in a study of cytomegalovirus exposure and HLA in healthy donors. The PCR used 60 Vbeta and 13 Jbeta primers. Assay used: immunoSEQ multiplex PCR; TCRdb lists only in-frame clones, some missing. Here the sample spans under 200,000 clones, roughly 80% being singletons. The sample comprised PBMCs. The receptors come from a woman aged 18-29 years in good health and CMV-seronegative.

The chain employs TRBV15 and TRBJ1-5, with 9 bases lining up with TRBD1. Germline V gene sequence: CDR1 LNHNV, CDR2 YYDKDF (reference sequence). V lost 4 bases to trimming and J lost 0 bases; unmatched junction nucleotides: 10. This CDR3 is 18 amino acids long. CDR3 amino acids: CATSTGTGIGYSNQPQHF. The CDR3 bases are TGTGCCACCAGCACAGGGACAGGGATTGGGTATAGCAATCAGCCCCAGCATTTT.

The chain recombines TRBV4-1 with TRBJ2-5; 7 bases map to TRBD2. The CDR3 runs to 20 residues. V lost 0 bases, J lost 1 base, and 17 bases stayed unmatched. Germline lookup yields CDR1 MGHRA and CDR2 YSYEKL. The CDR3 reads CASSQDFGLGGGSFQETQYF. The CDR3 nucleotides read TGCGCCAGCAGCCAAGATTTTGGGTTAGGTGGCGGGAGTTTCCAAGAGACCCAGTACTTC.

V is TRBV27 and J is TRBJ2-3, with 8 bases lining up with TRBD1. The germline V gene has CDR1 MNHEY and CDR2 SMNVEV (reference sequence). The CDR3 has 18 amino acids. The ends lost 1 base at V and 3 bases at J; junction bases unmatched: 12. DNA for the CDR3: TGTGCCAGCAGTTTATTCGTCCGGACAGGGACCATTACAGATACGCAGTATTTT. Translation gives CASSLFVRTGTITDTQYF.

The rearrangement links TRBV9 to TRBJ1-6; D uncertain. The V end was cut by 5 bases, the J end by 8 bases, with 26 bases between. Looked up from germline, CDR1 is SGDLS and CDR2 is YYNGEE. This CDR3 comprises 18 residues. CDR3 sequence: CASSGLRPNEPGYSPLHF. The CDR3 bases are TGTGCCAGCAGTGGACTGCGCCCTAATGAACCCGGGTATTCACCCCTCCACTTT.

The genes are TRBV5-4 and TRBJ2-2; 9 bases agree with TRBD1. V gave up 4 bases and J gave up 6 bases; unmatched junction bases: 10. The germline gives CDR1 SGHNT, CDR2 YYREEE (reference sequence). CDR3 length: 16 residues. This CDR3 reads CASSTGQGPAAGELFF. The CDR3 DNA sequence: TGTGCCAGCAGCACGGGACAGGGCCCAGCGGCCGGGGAGCTGTTTTTT.

This chain joins TRBV4-3 and TRBJ1-2; TRBD1 aligns across 7 bases. CDR1 is LGHNA and CDR2 is YSLEER in the germline V gene. The CDR3 is made up of 15 amino acids. Losses at the gene ends were 1 base for V and 4 bases for J; bases not matched to a gene: 6. CDR3 loop: CASSQGGGHPYGYTF. CDR3 DNA sequence: TGCGCCAGCAGCCAAGGAGGGGGCCACCCCTATGGCTACACCTTC.

V is TRBV27 and J is TRBJ2-7; TRBD2 matches 11 bases. The J segment lost 2 bases and the V segment lost 8 bases, leaving 11 bases of the junction unmatched. The CDR3 is 16 residues long. Germline V CDR1 and CDR2: MNHEY, SMNVEV (reference sequence). The CDR3 here is CASGSGTSGSTYEQYF. The CDR3 DNA follows: TGTGCCAGCGGCTCCGGGACTAGCGGATCAACCTACGAGCAGTACTTC.

The chain combines TRBV4-3 with TRBJ1-5, with D tentatively TRBD1 (5 bases). CDR1 LGHNA and CDR2 YSLEER come from the germline V gene. The V gene lost 0 bases and the J gene lost 5 bases, with 11 bases spanning the gap. The CDR3 contains 15 residues. The CDR3 loop reads CASSQEAGRDQPQHF. In DNA form, the CDR3 reads TGCGCCAGCAGCCAAGAGGCAGGGAGGGATCAGCCCCAGCATTTT.

V gene TRBV19 combines with J gene TRBJ2-1; TRBD1 aligns across 7 bases. With 5 bases clipped from V and 0 bases from J, the junction kept 10 bases outside the gene matches. Germline V lookup: CDR1 LNHDA, CDR2 SQIVND (reference sequence). The CDR3 loop spans 17 amino acids. The DNA of the CDR3 is TGTGCCAGTAGTTTCCGGGACAGCATCTTCTCCTACAATGAGCAGTTCTTC. Translated: CASSFRDSIFSYNEQFF.

In regard to this clone: The same CDR3 also results from other DNA sequences found in this sample. The genes are TRBV7-9 and TRBJ1-3; TRBD1 is a possible D gene (6 bases). The CDR3 loop spans 19 amino acids. Trimming left V 2 bases short and J 4 bases short, with 24 bases between. Per germline, CDR1 SEHNR and CDR2 FQNEAQ (reference sequence). In DNA form, the CDR3 reads TGTGCCAGCAGCTTATTGCAGGGGTCGCTGGGAACCTCCGGAAACACCATATATTTT. Encoded protein: CASSLLQGSLGTSGNTIYF.

On this clone itself: Sequence at one end of the junction differs from germline and may be a read error. The chain employs TRBV6-1 and TRBJ2-7; possible D gene TRBD1, 5 bases. Germline-derived CDR1 and CDR2 are MNHNS and SASEGT. The CDR3 consists of 14 residues. Here the CDR3 reads CASSEETVSHEQYF. Here the CDR3 DNA reads TGTGCCAGCAGTGAAGAGACAGTCTCCCACGAGCAGTACTTC.

In regard to this clone: The same CDR3 is also encoded by other DNA sequences in this sample. The genes are TRBV2 and TRBJ2-6; perhaps TRBD2 as D (5 bases). The V end lost 7 bases, the J end lost 1 base, and 20 bases lay between the germline ends. The CDR3 consists of 18 residues. The germline gives CDR1 SNHLY, CDR2 FYNNEI. Here the CDR3 DNA reads TGTGCCAGCACCGGAAGACCGGGAATCGGGTCTGGGGCCAACGTCCTGACTTTC. Protein sequence: CASTGRPGIGSGANVLTF. The whole variable domain, filled in from reference TRBV2 and TRBJ2-6, reads EPEVTQTPSHQVTQMGQEVILRCVPISNHLYFYWYRQILGQKVEFLVSFYNNEISEKSEIFDDQFSVERPDGSNFTLKIRSTKLEDSAMYFCASTGRPGIGSGANVLTFGAGSRLTVL.

The chain links TRBV4-1 to TRBJ2-7, with a possible D match to TRBD2 (5 bases). Per germline, CDR1 MGHRA and CDR2 YSYEKL. The CDR3 length is 15 residues. Trimming took 3 bases from V and 2 from J, leaving 14 bases between them. Written as DNA, the CDR3 is TGCGCCAGCAGCCAGAAGGGAGTCGATCCCTACGAGCAGTACTTC. Its translation is CASSQKGVDPYEQYF.

The chain uses TRBV6-1 and TRBJ2-2; tentative D call: TRBD1 (6 bases). The germline V gene encodes CDR1 MNHNS and CDR2 SASEGT. The germline V and J ends were trimmed by 4 bases and 3 bases, with 6 bases remaining between them. The CDR3 consists of 13 residues. The CDR3 DNA is TGTGCCAGCAGTGGACAGGACACCGGGGAGCTGTTTTTT. Its protein product is CASSGQDTGELFF.

The chain is built from TRBV10-3 and TRBJ2-7; 9 bases are shared with TRBD2. V trimming: 4 bases; J trimming: 3 bases; junction bases outside the gene matches: 7. The V gene's germline CDR1 is ENHRY and CDR2 SYGVKD. This CDR3 is 15 amino acids long. The CDR3 coding sequence is TGTGCCATCAGTGGGGGACTAGCAGAAAGCTACGAGCAGTACTTC. It codes for CAISGGLAESYEQYF.

The V call is TRBV28, the J call TRBJ2-2, with 7 bases lining up with TRBD1. J gave up 5 bases and V 4 bases, and 13 bases lay outside the gene matches. The CDR3 has 17 residues. The germline V gene encodes CDR1 MDHEN and CDR2 SYDVKM. The CDR3 protein is CASSSTYSRQGTGELFF. As DNA, the CDR3 is TGTGCCAGCAGTTCCACGTATTCTAGACAGGGAACCGGGGAGCTGTTTTTT.

The gene calls are TRBV21-1 and TRBJ2-1; TRBD2 is taken as the D call from the table, unchecked against the DNA. TRBV21-1 is noted as a pseudogene. The CDR3 runs to 13 residues. The CDR3 bases are TGTGCCAGCAGTTTAAGTCGGGGGAATGAGCAGTTCTTC. Translation gives CASSLSRGNEQFF.

V usage is TRBV27 and J usage is TRBJ2-7; no reliable D call. Trimming shortened V by 6 bases and J by 6 bases, and 9 bases separated the two germline ends. The CDR3 contains 11 residues. Germline CDR1 reads MNHEY; CDR2 reads SMNVEV (reference sequence). DNA of the CDR3: TGTGCCAGCAGCCTCTTCGGCGAGCAGTACTTC. It yields the protein CASSLFGEQYF.

J is TRBJ2-7 and V is TRBV19; 10 bases match TRBD2. Germline CDR1 reads LNHDA; CDR2 reads SQIVND (reference sequence). The V segment lost 6 bases and the J segment 3 bases; nucleotides outside the gene matches: 5. There are 14 residues in the CDR3. This CDR3 reads CASSASGGYYEQYF. The CDR3, as DNA: TGTGCCAGTAGCGCTAGCGGGGGCTACTACGAGCAGTACTTC.

The CDR3 protein is CASIVNTEAFF. CDR3 bases: TGTGCCAGCATAGTGAACACTGAAGCTTTCTTT. The chain employs TRBV2 and TRBJ1-1; D is ambiguous. Germline V CDR1 and CDR2: SNHLY, FYNNEI. The CDR3 runs to 11 residues. Trimming took off 7 bases at V and 0 bases at J, with 3 bases between the two ends.

The V call is TRBV6-5, the J call TRBJ2-1; 11 nucleotides match TRBD2. J lost 10 bases, V lost 0 bases, and 8 bases had no gene match. From germline, CDR1 is MNHEY and CDR2 SVGAGI. There are 16 residues in the CDR3. CDR3 bases: TGTGCCAGCAGTTACTCGATAGCGGGAGGGCCGTGGGAGCAGTTCTTC. Its translation: CASSYSIAGGPWEQFF.

The genes are TRBV6-5 and TRBJ1-1, with no clear D. V was shortened by 5 bases and J by 4 bases, with 11 bases between the two germline ends. Germline values: CDR1 MNHEY, CDR2 SVGAGI. The length of the CDR3 is 13 residues. The CDR3 spells CASSRITVTEAFF. The DNA of the CDR3 is TGTGCCAGCAGTCGAATAACTGTCACTGAAGCTTTCTTT.

The V and J genes are TRBV19 and TRBJ2-4, with 15 nucleotides matching TRBD2. V trimming: 10 bases; J trimming: 9 bases; junction bases outside the gene matches: 7. Germline loops: CDR1 LNHDA, CDR2 SQIVND (reference sequence). This CDR3 has 14 amino acids. The CDR3 DNA sequence: TGTGCCACAGGGACTAGCGGGAGGAGGTCCATTCAGTACTTC. Encoded protein: CATGTSGRRSIQYF.

This chain connects TRBV30 to TRBJ2-3, with D perhaps TRBD2 (6 bases). CDR3 size: 15 residues. CDR1 and CDR2 (germline): GTSNPN, SVGIG (reference sequence). The germline V and J ends were trimmed by 3 bases and 0 bases, with 13 bases remaining between them. This CDR3 reads CAWRGGPSSTDTQYF. DNA of the CDR3: TGTGCCTGGAGGGGGGGTCCCTCTAGCACAGATACGCAGTATTTT. Variable domain in full (rest from reference TRBV30 and TRBJ2-3): SQTIHQWPATLVQPVGSPLSLECTVEGTSNPNLYWYRQAAGRGLQLLFYSVGIGQISSEVPQNLSASRPQDRQFILSSKKLLLSDSGFYLCAWRGGPSSTDTQYFGPGTRLTVL.

The gene calls are TRBV7-9 and TRBJ2-3, with TRBD1 matching over 8 bases. Per germline, CDR1 SEHNR and CDR2 FQNEAQ (reference sequence). The CDR3 has 16 amino acids. The V segment lost 5 bases and the J segment 4 bases; nucleotides outside the gene matches: 11. The CDR3 loop is CASSPTPGQASDTQYF. The CDR3 DNA reads as TGTGCCAGCAGCCCAACGCCGGGACAGGCTTCAGATACGCAGTATTTT.

The CDR3 protein is CASSQRLVMNTGELFF. The DNA for the CDR3 is TGTGCCAGCTCCCAACGACTAGTTATGAACACCGGGGAGCTGTTTTTT. The gene calls are TRBV18 and TRBJ2-2; D might be TRBD2 (6 bases). Trimming shortened V by 6 bases and J by 1 base, and 15 bases separated the two germline ends. Germline V gives CDR1 KGHSH, CDR2 LQKENI. The CDR3 contains 16 residues.